A single sample gave rise to the 20 T cell receptor beta chains below, sequenced in a study of blood T cell repertoires in COVID-19. Sequencing used immunoSEQ multiplex PCR; TCRdb keeps in-frame clones, though not all of them. The sample includes 150,000 to 200,000 clones, around four fifths of them seen just once. Sequencing used peripheral blood. The receptors shown here come from a woman under 40 with acute or convalescent COVID-19.

This clone was picked up a small number of times. The rearrangement joins TRBV25-1 to TRBJ2-7; TRBD2 might be the D (6 bases). Trimming left V 2 bases short and J 5 bases short, with 13 bases between. There are 14 residues in the CDR3. CDR1 and CDR2 from the germline V gene are MGHDK and SYGVNS. The CDR3 sequence is CASSEGGNFNEQYF. The CDR3 bases are TGTGCCAGCAGTGAAGGCGGGAATTTCAACGAGCAGTACTTC.

The chain joins TRBV5-6 to TRBJ1-2; D is unclear. This CDR3 contains 14 residues. Trimming pared 5 bases from V and 6 bases from J, leaving 17 bases between. CDR1 is SGHDT and CDR2 is YYEEEE in the germline V gene. In nucleotides, the CDR3 is TGTGCCAGCAGTCGTAACCTCGAGACACATGGCTACACCTTC. Translating gives CASSRNLETHGYTF.

For the CDR3, the DNA is TGCAGCGTTGTGAGAGACAGGGGCGCCGCCGAAGCTTTCTTT. It yields the protein CSVVRDRGAAEAFF. The rearrangement joins TRBV29-1 to TRBJ1-1; 8 bases match TRBD1. Germline CDR1 and CDR2: SQVTM and ANQGSEA. This CDR3 contains 14 residues. After removal of 4 bases from V and 8 bases from J, the junction contained 12 bases not matched to a gene.

This chain uses TRBV9 with TRBJ1-2; 8 bases agree with TRBD1. The CDR3 is 14 residues long. Per the germline V gene, CDR1 is SGDLS and CDR2 is YYNGEE. V shed 4 bases and J 8 bases; nucleotides not matched to a gene: 10. CDR3 residues: CASSLNQGARGYTF. The DNA for the CDR3 is TGTGCCAGCAGCCTAAACCAGGGGGCAAGGGGCTACACCTTC.

This sequence joins TRBV28 and TRBJ1-1; maybe TRBD1 (5 bases). CDR1 MDHEN and CDR2 SYDVKM come from the germline V gene. The length of the CDR3 is 14 residues. V lost 3 bases and J 0 bases, leaving 8 bases between the germline ends. The CDR3 DNA is TGTGCCAGCAGTTTGGGGGGGTTGAACACTGAAGCTTTCTTT. It yields the protein CASSLGGLNTEAFF.

This clone occurred a few times. The genes are TRBV7-2 and TRBJ1-3, with D possibly TRBD1 on 5 matching bases. The germline V and J ends were trimmed by 4 bases and 9 bases, with 13 bases remaining between them. The CDR3 extends over 13 amino acids. The V gene's germline CDR1 is SGHTA and CDR2 FQGNSA. CDR3 sequence: CASSYPGRGTIYF. CDR3 DNA sequence: TGTGCCAGCAGCTACCCAGGGAGGGGCACCATATATTTT.

This clone was found a few times. J is TRBJ2-1 and V is TRBV24-1, with D perhaps matching TRBD1 (7 bases). The germline CDR1 and CDR2 sequences are KGHDR and SFDVKD. The CDR3 covers 15 residues. Trimming stripped 5 bases from V and 9 bases from J, with 19 bases between. CDR3 amino acids: CATSAGGGPTVEQFF. The CDR3 bases are TGTGCCACCAGTGCCGGAGGGGGCCCCACAGTTGAGCAGTTCTTC.

The chain carries TRBV11-3 and TRBJ2-3; a weak D match, TRBD2 (7 bases). The CDR3 totals 15 residues. The V end was cut by 4 bases, the J end by 5 bases, with 16 bases between. Germline lookup yields CDR1 SGHNT and CDR2 YENEEA. CDR3 region: CASSWGGGAEDTQYF. The DNA of the CDR3 is TGTGCCAGCAGCTGGGGAGGGGGGGCCGAAGATACGCAGTATTTT.

The chain carries TRBV12-3 or TRBV12-4 and TRBJ1-4; D unclear. The CDR3 consists of 12 residues. V lost 8 bases and J 8 bases, leaving 12 bases between the germline ends. The CDR3 spells CASESGGEKLFF. DNA for the CDR3: TGTGCCAGCGAGTCAGGCGGGGAAAAACTGTTTTTT.

Turning to this clone: The junction differs from germline at one of its ends, possibly a read error. This rearrangement joins TRBV7-7 to TRBJ2-3; the D is unclear. The CDR3 has 15 amino acids. CDR1 SSHAT and CDR2 FNYEAQ come from the germline V gene (reference sequence). The CDR3 region is CASSLGVPSTDTQYF. The CDR3 DNA sequence: TGTGCTAGCAGCTTAGGCGTCCCTAGCACAGATACGCAGTATTTT.

This chain links TRBV11-3 with TRBJ2-7; TRBD1 is a possible D gene (6 bases). The germline gives CDR1 SGHNT, CDR2 YENEEA. The V end lost 4 bases, the J end lost 2 bases, and 9 bases lay between the germline ends. The CDR3 contains 13 residues. In DNA form, the CDR3 reads TGTGCCAGCAGCTCTCGGGACACCTACGAGCAGTACTTC. This codes for CASSSRDTYEQYF. Full variable domain (outside the CDR3, taken from reference TRBV11-3 and TRBJ2-7): EAGVVQSPRYKIIEKKQPVAFWCNPISGHNTLYWYLQNLGQGPELLIRYENEEAVDDSQLPKDRFSAERLKGVDSTLKIQPAELGDSAVYLCASSSRDTYEQYFGPGTRLTVT.

The rearrangement uses TRBV6-5 and TRBJ1-2, with 9 positions matching TRBD1. The CDR3 is 16 amino acids. The germline V gene encodes CDR1 MNHEY and CDR2 SVGAGI. V shed 0 bases, J shed 1 base, and the junction held 3 bases outside the gene matches. In DNA, the CDR3 is TGTGCCAGCAGTTACTCCAAGGACAGGGGTAACTATGGCTACACCTTC. Translation: CASSYSKDRGNYGYTF.

The J gene is TRBJ2-3, the V gene TRBV4-2; 9 nucleotides match TRBD1. Trimming took 5 bases from V and 3 from J; bases not matched to a gene: 9. The germline gives CDR1 LGHNA, CDR2 YNFKEQ. This CDR3 comprises 16 residues. DNA for the CDR3: TGTGCCAGCAGCACCTTGACAGGGGGTGCGACAGATACGCAGTATTTT. Its protein is CASSTLTGGATDTQYF.

The chain couples TRBV9 to TRBJ2-1; 7 bases are shared with TRBD1. Unmatched junction bases numbered 6, after V lost 7 bases and J lost 2 bases. The CDR3 contains 14 residues. Germline lookup yields CDR1 SGDLS and CDR2 YYNGEE. The CDR3 DNA reads as TGTGCCAGCGGAAGGGACAGCACCTACAATGAGCAGTTCTTC. Translation gives CASGRDSTYNEQFF.

This clone appeared once. V and J are TRBV5-4 and TRBJ2-7, with 8 bases fitting TRBD1. Looked up from germline, CDR1 is SGHNT and CDR2 is YYREEE (reference sequence). Trimming cost V 0 bases and J 6 bases; bases outside gene matches: 5. The CDR3 contains 14 residues. The CDR3 loop reads CASSLAQGASEQYF. The CDR3, as DNA: TGTGCCAGCAGCTTGGCTCAGGGGGCAAGCGAGCAGTACTTC.

The J gene is TRBJ1-5, the V gene TRBV19; D possibly corresponds to TRBD1 (6 bases). The CDR3 is 14 residues long. V lost 10 bases, J lost 3 bases, and 16 bases lay in between. CDR1 LNHDA and CDR2 SQIVND come from the germline V gene (reference sequence). DNA of the CDR3: TGTGCCACCCATCTCCAGGGGCCCAATCAGCCCCAGCATTTT. It is translated as CATHLQGPNQPQHF.

This clone showed up just a few times. At the DNA level, this CDR3 is encoded by other sequences in the same sample as well. This chain uses TRBV28 with TRBJ1-1, with 7 bases matching TRBD1. The CDR3 runs to 14 residues. Losses at the gene ends were 5 bases for V and 1 base for J; bases not matched to a gene: 4. Germline V CDR1 and CDR2: MDHEN, SYDVKM. For the CDR3, the DNA is TGTGCCAGCAGTGCATACAGGGGGAACACTGAAGCTTTCTTT. Protein sequence: CASSAYRGNTEAFF.

The chain joins TRBV24-1 to TRBJ2-3, with 11 bases matching TRBD2. CDR3 length: 17 amino acids. J gave up 5 bases and V 4 bases, and 10 bases lay outside the gene matches. Looked up from germline, CDR1 is KGHDR and CDR2 is SFDVKD. The CDR3 DNA sequence: TGTGCCACCAGTGACCGAGAACTAGCGGGAGTCAAAGATACGCAGTATTTT. Translation: CATSDRELAGVKDTQYF.

The rearrangement uses TRBV3-1 (or the pseudogene TRBV3-2) and TRBJ2-5; D might be TRBD2 (5 bases). The V and J ends lost 3 bases and 3 bases respectively, with 8 bases between them. Germline lookup yields CDR1 LGHDT and CDR2 YNNKEL (reference sequence). The CDR3 sequence is 13 residues long. The CDR3 bases are TGTGCCAGCAGCCATTCCGGGGAAGAGACCCAGTACTTC. Translation: CASSHSGEETQYF.

J is TRBJ2-1 and V is TRBV14, with 11 bases identical to TRBD2. Germline lookup yields CDR1 SGHDN and CDR2 FVKESK. The CDR3 covers 15 residues. J was trimmed by 9 bases and V by 1 base; bases with no gene match: 5. For the CDR3, the DNA is TGTGCCAGCAGCCAAGTTACTAGCGGGAGCGGTGAGCAGTTCTTC. It is translated as CASSQVTSGSGEQFF. The variable domain in full, with the rest retrieved from reference TRBV14 and TRBJ2-1, is EAGVTQFPSHSVIEKGQTVTLRCDPISGHDNLYWYRRVMGKEIKFLLHFVKESKQDESGMPNNRFLAERTGGTYSTLKVQPAELEDSGVYFCASSQVTSGSGEQFFGPGTRLTVL.